The sequence of this T cell receptor (beta chain) was determined in a study of CD8 T cells in Susac syndrome. TEMRA cells were enriched by FACS, and CD4+ and CD8+ T cells were negatively isolated. Reverse transcription of roughly 0.5 to 1 ug RNA used random hexamers. MiXCR was run by TCRdb on the immunoSEQ multiplex PCR reads, yielding one entry per CDR3 protein. The profile covers over 100,000 distinct CDR3 sequences, with 90% to 96% appearing a single time and roughly 0.096% taken by the ten largest. Germline V gene sequence: CDR1 LGHNA, CDR2 YNFKEQ. There are 16 residues in the CDR3. V trimming: 4 bases; J trimming: 5 bases; junction bases outside the gene matches: 9.

The rearrangement uses TRBV4-2 and TRBJ2-2; 8 bases line up with TRBD1. Input material: CD4+ T cells from PBMCs. The source is a human donor in good health. The CDR3: CASSLTPTGATGELFF. The CDR3 coding sequence is TGTGCCAGCAGCCTCACCCCGACAGGGGCAACCGGGGAGCTGTTTTTT.